Following are 21 T cell receptor beta chains from one sample sequenced in a study of OX40 agonist ivuxolimab in advanced cancers. The method was the immunoSEQ multiplex PCR assay. This is the immuneACCESS table as TCRdb keeps it, with only in-frame sequences that have V and J called. A part of the clones is gone; compared with another copy, unresolved V genes explain less than half, and the rest is unexplained. Recorded for this sample are 14,000 to 15,000 clones; 91% of them occurred a single time. Roughly 25% of the sample lies in the top ten. Sample: CD4+ or CD8+ T cells sorted from blood, taken in a trial of the OX40 agonist ivuxolimab. The receptors were sampled from an adult with an advanced solid tumor such as melanoma, head and neck, liver or kidney cancer.

V gene TRBV29-1 combines with J gene TRBJ2-7, with unresolved D. This CDR3 comprises 13 residues. The V gene lost 5 bases and the J gene lost 2 bases, with 13 bases spanning the gap. Germline CDR1 and CDR2: SQVTM and ANQGSEA. CDR3 sequence reads: CSVNSDDTYEQYF. The CDR3, as DNA: TGCAGCGTTAACTCAGACGACACCTACGAGCAGTACTTC.

This clone has only one observation. The chain has TRBV5-1 and TRBJ1-1; a weak D match, TRBD1 (5 bases). Germline V CDR1 and CDR2: SGHRS, YFSETQ. This CDR3 region has 12 residues. This chain's CDR3 is CATGTDNTEAFF. As DNA, the CDR3 is TGCGCTACCGGGACGGATAACACTGAAGCTTTCTTT.

The V and J genes are TRBV6-6 and TRBJ2-1; TRBD2 aligns across 8 bases. Losses at the gene ends were 5 bases for V and 2 bases for J; bases not matched to a gene: 5. CDR1 and CDR2 from the germline V gene are MNHNY and SVGAGI (reference sequence). The CDR3 covers 15 residues. The CDR3 coding sequence is TGTGCCAGCAGTACTAGCGGAGCTACCTACAATGAGCAGTTCTTC. This translates into CASSTSGATYNEQFF.

In its sample, this clone was seen a few times. This rearrangement joins TRBV7-8 to TRBJ1-2; possibly TRBD1 for D (5 bases). In germline, CDR1 is SGHVS, CDR2 FQNEAQ. The V gene lost 5 bases and the J gene lost 2 bases, with 15 bases spanning the gap. The CDR3 runs to 15 residues. Here the CDR3 DNA reads TGTGCCAGCAGCCCCGAGAGAGGGGCAAACTATGGCTACACCTTC. Its protein product is CASSPERGANYGYTF.

The genes are TRBV27 and TRBJ1-1, with a possible D match to TRBD1 (5 bases). V was trimmed by 2 bases and J by 8 bases, leaving 15 bases between them. In germline, CDR1 is MNHEY, CDR2 SMNVEV (reference sequence). CDR3 size: 14 residues. This CDR3 reads CASSLIGAPREAFF. The CDR3 DNA reads TGTGCCAGCAGTTTAATAGGGGCCCCAAGAGAAGCTTTCTTT.

This rearrangement joins TRBV27 to TRBJ2-5; 7 bases fit TRBD1. Germline V gene lookup returns CDR1 MNHEY and CDR2 SMNVEV (reference sequence). Trimming took 2 bases from V and 5 from J; bases not matched to a gene: 5. This CDR3 spans 14 amino acids. CDR3 coding DNA: TGTGCCAGCAGTTTAAGAAGGGGGCGTGAGACCCAGTACTTC. It translates to CASSLRRGRETQYF.

V usage is TRBV7-9 and J usage is TRBJ2-5, with TRBD1 identical over 7 bases. The trim removed 6 bases at V and 2 bases at J, leaving 15 bases unmatched. Germline V gene data show CDR1 as SEHNR and CDR2 as FQNEAQ (reference sequence). The CDR3 has 17 amino acids. In nucleotides, the CDR3 is TGTGCCAGCAGTTTTCCGAGCAATCTGGGACAGCAAGAGACCCAGTACTTC. It translates to CASSFPSNLGQQETQYF.

This clone showed up just once. The rearrangement links TRBV2 to TRBJ2-5, with a weak D call TRBD2 (6 bases). This CDR3 has 16 residues. V was pared by 2 bases and J by 5 bases, with 18 bases between. Germline CDR1 and CDR2: SNHLY and FYNNEI. In DNA form, the CDR3 reads TGTGCCAGCAGTGAATCAGGGAGAGCGGGTGGGGAGACCCAGTACTTC. Translated, it gives CASSESGRAGGETQYF.

This sequence joins TRBV5-1 and TRBJ1-4; TRBD1 agrees at 8 bases. Per germline, CDR1 SGHRS and CDR2 YFSETQ. V lost 0 bases and J lost 5; bases outside the gene matches: 9. There are 17 residues in the CDR3. Written as DNA, the CDR3 is TGCGCCAGCAGCTTGGGGGTACCACAGGGGGAGAATGAAAAACTGTTTTTT. It translates to CASSLGVPQGENEKLFF.

The J gene is TRBJ2-7, the V gene TRBV21-1; no check of the table's D call, TRBD1, against the DNA was made. TRBV21-1 is classified as a pseudogene. The CDR3 extends over 15 amino acids. In nucleotides, the CDR3 is TGTGCCAGCACCCTCCCGGGACAGTTATCCTACGAGCAGTACTTC. It translates to CASTLPGQLSYEQYF.

The chain joins TRBV7-6 to TRBJ2-3; D is possibly TRBD1 (6 bases). V lost 5 bases to trimming and J lost 0 bases, with 18 bases between them. In germline, CDR1 is SGHVS, CDR2 FNYEAQ. This CDR3 spans 17 amino acids. CDR3 loop: CASSRYPRGISTDTQYF. DNA for the CDR3: TGTGCCAGCAGCCGGTACCCCAGGGGAATAAGCACAGATACGCAGTATTTT.

V usage is TRBV19 and J usage is TRBJ1-3; perhaps TRBD1 as D (6 bases). Germline V lookup: CDR1 LNHDA, CDR2 SQIVND (reference sequence). The CDR3 loop spans 17 amino acids. V lost 7 bases and J 0 bases, leaving 19 bases between the germline ends. The CDR3, as DNA: TGTGCCAGTAACGGCCTAACAAGACAGGTCTCTGGAAACACCATATATTTT. Protein: CASNGLTRQVSGNTIYF.

The chain links TRBV6-5 to TRBJ2-7; 7 nucleotides agree with TRBD1. V gave up 2 bases and J gave up 3 bases; unmatched junction bases: 4. The CDR3 is 14 residues long. Germline V CDR1 and CDR2: MNHEY, SVGAGI. The CDR3 is CASSYGDRNYEQYF. The CDR3 nucleotides read TGTGCCAGCAGTTACGGGGACAGAAACTACGAGCAGTACTTC.

This clone has just one count. The chain uses TRBV13 and TRBJ2-7; 9 bases fit TRBD2. The germline V gene encodes CDR1 PRHDT and CDR2 FYEKMQ (reference sequence). V was clipped by 5 bases and J by 5 bases; unmatched bases: 10. The length of the CDR3 is 15 residues. This chain's CDR3 is CASSPAPREGDEQYF. As DNA, the CDR3 is TGTGCCAGCAGCCCGGCTCCGCGGGAGGGAGACGAGCAGTACTTC.

The chain uses TRBV19 and TRBJ1-2; D remains ambiguous. This CDR3 is 15 amino acids long. Trimming took 3 bases from V and 1 from J, leaving 12 bases between them. The V gene's germline CDR1 is LNHDA and CDR2 SQIVND (reference sequence). The CDR3 here is CASSIPQPVNYGYTF. The CDR3 bases are TGTGCCAGTAGTATCCCTCAGCCGGTTAACTATGGCTACACCTTC.

V is TRBV11-2 and J is TRBJ2-5, with no clear D. The V end lost 0 bases, the J end lost 5 bases, and 4 bases lay between the germline ends. This CDR3 spans 12 amino acids. The germline V gene has CDR1 SGHAT and CDR2 FQNNGV. The CDR3 protein is CASSLDLETQYF. DNA for the CDR3: TGTGCCAGCAGCTTAGATCTTGAGACCCAGTACTTC.

This clone was detected only a few times. The gene calls are TRBV4-1 and TRBJ1-1; D remains unclear. There are 15 residues in the CDR3. Germline V gene sequence: CDR1 MGHRA, CDR2 YSYEKL. Trimming shortened V by 2 bases and J by 0 bases, and 10 bases separated the two germline ends. CDR3 DNA sequence: TGCGCCAGCAGCCAATATCTGCAGGTGAACACTGAAGCTTTCTTT. As protein: CASSQYLQVNTEAFF.

This chain links TRBV27 with TRBJ2-7; 11 nucleotides agree with TRBD2. Germline V gives CDR1 MNHEY, CDR2 SMNVEV (reference sequence). V gave up 2 bases and J gave up 5 bases; unmatched junction bases: 5. This CDR3 has 15 residues. The CDR3: CASSLVAGGPDEQYF. The CDR3 nucleotides are TGTGCCAGCAGTTTAGTAGCGGGAGGGCCTGACGAGCAGTACTTC.

The rearrangement joins TRBV10-2 to TRBJ2-1, with TRBD1 matching 8 bases. CDR1 WSHSY and CDR2 SAAADI come from the germline V gene. Trimming took 2 bases from V and 6 from J; bases not matched to a gene: 0. The CDR3 extends over 13 amino acids. CDR3 bases: TGCGCCAGCAGTGAGGACAGGGGCAATGAGCAGTTCTTC. Encoded protein: CASSEDRGNEQFF.

This rearrangement joins TRBV13 to TRBJ2-1; TRBD2 matches at 10 bases. Germline CDR1 PRHDT, CDR2 FYEKMQ (reference sequence). The length of the CDR3 is 15 residues. J lost 6 bases, V lost 0 bases, and 2 bases had no gene match. CDR3 nucleotide sequence: TGTGCCAGCAGCTTAGGGCCTAGCGGGAGCAATGAGCAGTTCTTC. As protein: CASSLGPSGSNEQFF.

The V gene is TRBV19, the J gene TRBJ2-7; 10 bases match TRBD2. J gave up 1 base and V 7 bases, and 4 bases lay outside the gene matches. The CDR3 sequence is 14 residues long. The V gene's germline CDR1 is LNHDA and CDR2 SQIVND (reference sequence). The CDR3 is CASTQAGGSYEQYF. The CDR3 DNA sequence: TGTGCCAGTACCCAAGCGGGAGGGTCCTACGAGCAGTACTTC.